A single sample gave rise to the 32 T cell receptor beta chains below, sequenced in a study of technical replicates of blood from a few donors. Sequencing was performed with immunoSEQ multiplex PCR; in TCRdb, only in-frame clones are kept and a portion is missing. In the table there are some 99,000 clones, around 95% of which are singletons. Sequenced input: T cells isolated from PBMCs. The source of these receptors is a human donor in good health.

The chain carries TRBV27 and TRBJ1-4; D unresolved. Trimming took off 7 bases at V and 3 bases at J, with 18 bases between the two ends. Germline V gene data show CDR1 as MNHEY and CDR2 as SMNVEV (reference sequence). CDR3 length: 16 amino acids. CDR3 loop: CASKSIWREANEKLFF. Here the CDR3 DNA reads TGTGCCAGCAAATCGATCTGGCGGGAGGCTAATGAAAAACTGTTTTTT.

As DNA, the CDR3 is TGCAGCGTTGGGGACTCCTTTGAGTACTTC. Translated: CSVGDSFEYF. The rearrangement joins TRBV29-1 to TRBJ2-5, with D maybe TRBD2 (6 bases). Germline V gene sequence: CDR1 SQVTM, CDR2 ANQGSEA. The CDR3 spans 10 residues. V lost 4 bases and J lost 12, with 12 bases in between.

The rearrangement links TRBV6-1 to TRBJ2-7; D uncertain. Germline V gives CDR1 MNHNS, CDR2 SASEGT. With 8 bases removed from V and 2 bases from J, the gap between germline ends came to 10 bases. CDR3 length equals 12 residues. The CDR3 loop reads CASFEVPYEQYF. As DNA, the CDR3 is TGTGCCAGCTTCGAGGTTCCCTACGAGCAGTACTTC.

Note on this clone: Mismatch with germline at one junction end may stem from a read error. V and J are TRBV7-7 and TRBJ2-2, with D possibly matching TRBD1 (5 bases). Germline V lookup: CDR1 SSHAT, CDR2 FNYEAQ (reference sequence). There are 14 residues in the CDR3. CDR3 residues: CASSPTVNTGELFF. The CDR3 DNA reads as TGTGCTAGCAGCCCGACAGTGAACACCGGGGAGCTGTTTTTT.

This clone was seen just once. This chain uses TRBV6-6 with TRBJ2-3; 7 nucleotides align to TRBD1. The V gene's germline CDR1 is MNHNY and CDR2 SVGAGI (reference sequence). The CDR3 is 14 residues long. V was pared by 5 bases and J by 3 bases, with 5 bases of the junction left unmatched. CDR3 sequence (DNA): TGTGCCAGCAGTCGAAACAGGGGTACAGATACGCAGTATTTT. Its translation is CASSRNRGTDTQYF.

The chain carries TRBV5-1 and TRBJ2-2; 11 positions match TRBD2. Germline trimming cut 4 bases from V and 3 bases from J; bases unmatched to any gene: 11. The CDR3 is made up of 18 amino acids. CDR1 is SGHRS and CDR2 is YFSETQ in the germline V gene. In nucleotides, the CDR3 is TGCGCCAGCAGCCCGGGACTAGCGGTATCTTCGGACACCGGGGAGCTGTTTTTT. Translated: CASSPGLAVSSDTGELFF.

The chain employs TRBV6-5 and TRBJ1-4; D is unresolved. The germline V gene has CDR1 MNHEY and CDR2 SVGAGI. The CDR3 has 13 residues. The germline V and J ends were trimmed by 2 bases and 5 bases, with 6 bases remaining between them. The CDR3: CASSYGPNEKLFF. The CDR3 bases are TGTGCCAGCAGTTACGGCCCGAATGAAAAACTGTTTTTT.

The chain has TRBV18 and TRBJ1-3; maybe TRBD1 (5 bases). CDR1 and CDR2 from the germline V gene are KGHSH and LQKENI. This CDR3 is built from 14 residues. V lost 5 bases, J lost 2 bases, and 10 bases lay in between. The CDR3 DNA is TGTGCCAGCTCATCGACAGAGCCTGGAAACACCATATATTTT. Its protein is CASSSTEPGNTIYF.

This clone has only one observation. This chain connects TRBV4-2 to TRBJ2-7; TRBD2 matches at 9 bases. CDR1 is LGHNA and CDR2 is YNFKEQ in the germline V gene. The length of the CDR3 is 16 residues. V was pared by 5 bases and J by 6 bases, with 14 bases of the junction left unmatched. Here the CDR3 reads CASSVDSGGTRSEQYF. CDR3 coding DNA: TGTGCCAGCAGCGTTGATAGCGGGGGCACCCGCTCCGAGCAGTACTTC.

The chain has TRBV11-2 and TRBJ1-5, with 8 positions matching TRBD1. The CDR3 contains 15 residues. Germline loops: CDR1 SGHAT, CDR2 FQNNGV. The V gene end was trimmed by 6 bases and the J gene end by 5 bases; junction bases not matched to a gene: 9. In nucleotides, the CDR3 is TGTGCCAGCAGAGGGACAGGACTAACACATCAGCCCCAGCATTTT. This encodes CASRGTGLTHQPQHF.

This chain uses TRBV28 with TRBJ2-3; 12 nucleotides agree with TRBD2. There are 14 residues in the CDR3. The trim removed 6 bases at V and 5 bases at J, leaving 3 bases unmatched. CDR1 and CDR2 (germline): MDHEN, SYDVKM. CDR3: CASRPSGRGDTQYF. The CDR3, as DNA: TGTGCCAGCAGACCTAGCGGGAGGGGAGATACGCAGTATTTT.

This sequence joins TRBV28 and TRBJ2-3; 7 bases are shared with TRBD1. The V and J ends lost 4 bases and 2 bases, in that order; junction bases with no gene match: 15. This CDR3 is 18 amino acids long. Looked up from germline, CDR1 is MDHEN and CDR2 is SYDVKM. The CDR3 DNA is TGTGCCAGCAGTTACGTCCTAACAGGGGACCTTTACACAGATACGCAGTATTTT. Translation: CASSYVLTGDLYTDTQYF.

The chain carries TRBV5-1 and TRBJ1-2; TRBD1 matches at 10 bases. CDR1 is SGHRS, CDR2 YFSETQ, per germline. V dropped 0 bases and J dropped 3; count of bases not matched to a gene: 11. The CDR3 sequence is 18 residues long. The CDR3 DNA reads TGCGCCAGCAGCTTGGTCCTTCGGACAGGGGGAGATGACTATGGCTACACCTTC. Its protein is CASSLVLRTGGDDYGYTF.

This clone was observed once. The chain recombines TRBV9 with TRBJ1-1; D is ambiguous. Germline V lookup: CDR1 SGDLS, CDR2 YYNGEE. Between the trimmed V and J ends, which lost 4 bases and 8 bases, there was a span of 15 bases. The CDR3 runs to 13 residues. CDR3 DNA: TGTGCCAGCAGCCCCCAAAAGACAACCGAAGCTTTCTTT. Translation gives CASSPQKTTEAFF. The full variable domain, its missing parts supplied by reference TRBV9 and TRBJ1-1, is DSGVTQTPKHLITATGQRVTLRCSPRSGDLSVYWYQQSLDQGLQFLIQYYNGEERAKGNILERFSAQQFPDLHSELNLSSLELGDSALYFCASSPQKTTEAFFGQGTRLTVV.

This chain joins TRBV21-1 and TRBJ2-7; the D call TRBD2 from the table was never checked on the DNA. TRBV21-1 is labeled a pseudogene. The CDR3 is made up of 15 amino acids. The CDR3 sequence is CASSKRGGGAYEQYF. The CDR3 DNA reads TGTGCCAGCAGCAAAAGAGGCGGGGGGGCTTACGAGCAGTACTTC.

As to this clone: The same CDR3 arises from other DNA sequences in this sample as well. V is TRBV27 and J is TRBJ2-7; a weak D match, TRBD1 (5 bases). The ends were cut back, 3 bases at V and 2 bases at J, with 8 bases in the middle. The CDR3 contains 13 residues. The germline gives CDR1 MNHEY, CDR2 SMNVEV (reference sequence). CDR3 nucleotides: TGTGCCAGCAGTTTGACAGACACCTACGAGCAGTACTTC. Translation gives CASSLTDTYEQYF.

V usage is TRBV9 and J usage is TRBJ1-3; 10 positions agree with TRBD1. From germline, CDR1 is SGDLS and CDR2 YYNGEE. V lost 4 bases to trimming and J lost 4 bases; unmatched junction nucleotides: 2. This CDR3 is 14 amino acids long. Written as DNA, the CDR3 is TGTGCCAGCAGCCTGGGACAGGGGGGAAACACCATATATTTT. Translated, it gives CASSLGQGGNTIYF.

V usage is TRBV7-3 and J usage is TRBJ1-2; D remains ambiguous. The CDR3 length is 12 residues. The V gene's germline CDR1 is SGHTA and CDR2 FQGTGA. Trimming took off 4 bases at V and 6 bases at J, with 9 bases between the two ends. The CDR3 DNA reads TGTGCCAGCAGCTCCTATATCAATGGCTACACCTTC. It encodes CASSSYINGYTF.

V usage is TRBV9 and J usage is TRBJ1-4; D gene uncertain. The V and J ends lost 3 bases and 12 bases respectively, with 18 bases between them. From germline, CDR1 is SGDLS and CDR2 YYNGEE. The CDR3 sequence is 14 residues long. The CDR3, as DNA: TGTGCCAGCAGCGCGTACTCCGACTACGGCCAACTGTTTTTT. It is translated as CASSAYSDYGQLFF.

The chain has TRBV2 and TRBJ2-7; TRBD1 matches at 9 bases. V lost 6 bases to trimming and J lost 4 bases; unmatched junction nucleotides: 7. Germline lookup yields CDR1 SNHLY and CDR2 FYNNEI. The CDR3 runs to 14 residues. CDR3 residues: CASRKDRGPYEQYF. CDR3 DNA sequence: TGTGCCAGCAGAAAGGACAGGGGCCCGTACGAGCAGTACTTC.

The chain links TRBV6-1 to TRBJ1-4, with 8 bases lining up with TRBD1. CDR3 length equals 18 residues. The germline CDR1 and CDR2 sequences are MNHNS and SASEGT. Losses at the gene ends were 3 bases for V and 8 bases for J; bases not matched to a gene: 17. CDR3 residues: CASSEIGIPGQGGEKLFF. The CDR3 DNA follows: TGTGCCAGCAGTGAGATCGGCATCCCCGGACAGGGTGGGGAAAAACTGTTTTTT.

This chain joins TRBV4-1 and TRBJ1-1, with 9 bases matching TRBD1. The CDR3 runs 14 residues. CDR1 is MGHRA and CDR2 is YSYEKL in the germline V gene. V was clipped by 4 bases and J by 10 bases; unmatched bases: 10. CDR3 protein: CASSPVMGDRVAFF. CDR3 sequence (DNA): TGCGCCAGCAGCCCCGTGATGGGGGACAGGGTAGCTTTCTTT.

This chain connects TRBV5-1 to TRBJ2-5, with 8 nucleotides matching TRBD2. The CDR3 consists of 17 residues. Germline lookup yields CDR1 SGHRS and CDR2 YFSETQ. Losses at the gene ends were 4 bases for V and 0 bases for J; bases not matched to a gene: 11. The CDR3 DNA follows: TGCGCCAGCAGCGAAACGCGGGCTAGCGGGTACCAAGAGACCCAGTACTTC. This sequence encodes CASSETRASGYQETQYF. The full variable domain, its missing parts supplied by reference TRBV5-1 and TRBJ2-5, is KAGVTQTPRYLIKTRGQQVTLSCSPISGHRSVSWYQQTPGQGLQFLFEYFSETQRNKGNFPGRFSGRQFSNSRSEMNVSTLELGDSALYLCASSETRASGYQETQYFGPGTRLLVL.

A single count supports this clone. The gene calls are TRBV4-2 and TRBJ1-1, with D maybe TRBD1 (6 bases). V was shortened by 0 bases and J by 2 bases, with 16 bases between the two germline ends. The CDR3 has 17 residues. Germline loops: CDR1 LGHNA, CDR2 YNFKEQ. Written as DNA, the CDR3 is TGTGCCAGCAGCCAAGATGGGGTGCGGGGGGCAAACACTGAAGCTTTCTTT. This encodes CASSQDGVRGANTEAFF.

The chain uses TRBV10-2 and TRBJ2-7; D is uncertain. V gave up 2 bases and J gave up 2 bases, with 7 bases separating them. CDR1 is WSHSY and CDR2 is SAAADI in the germline V gene. The CDR3 spans 13 residues. The DNA of the CDR3 is TGCGCCAGCAGTGAGGGGCCGGCCTACGAGCAGTACTTC. This encodes CASSEGPAYEQYF.

The V and J genes are TRBV2 and TRBJ2-5; tentatively, D is TRBD2 (6 bases). The J call may not be correct, given that the DNA end is closer to TRBJ2-7. The CDR3 extends over 15 amino acids. Germline V lookup: CDR1 SNHLY, CDR2 FYNNEI. The CDR3 is CASSPAGEEEDEQYF. The CDR3 nucleotides are TGTGCCAGCAGCCCTGCCGGGGAGGAGGAGGACGAGCAGTACTTC.

The chain joins TRBV10-3 to TRBJ2-3; the D gene is possibly TRBD2 (6 bases). The V gene's germline CDR1 is ENHRY and CDR2 SYGVKD. Trimming took 4 bases from V and 4 from J, leaving 15 bases between them. This CDR3 has 15 amino acids. CDR3 nucleotides: TGTGCCATCAGTGGTACCGGGAGCGACGCAGATACGCAGTATTTT. Translating it yields CAISGTGSDADTQYF.

The chain combines TRBV5-6 with TRBJ2-7; 9 bases align to TRBD1. Unmatched junction bases numbered 17, after V lost 4 bases and J lost 0 bases. The CDR3 consists of 19 residues. Looked up from germline, CDR1 is SGHDT and CDR2 is YYEEEE. CDR3: CASSGTRDRVSSTSYEQYF. The CDR3 DNA reads as TGTGCCAGCAGCGGAACCCGGGACAGGGTTTCTTCGACCTCCTACGAGCAGTACTTC.

The chain joins TRBV18 to TRBJ2-6; 11 bases agree with TRBD2. Germline loops: CDR1 KGHSH, CDR2 LQKENI. Trimming at V came to 2 bases and at J to 0 bases, leaving 6 bases not matched to a gene. This CDR3 is built from 19 residues. In DNA form, the CDR3 reads TGTGCCAGCTCACCATTAGCGCTAGCGGGAGGCTCTGGGGCCAACGTCCTGACTTTC. Its protein is CASSPLALAGGSGANVLTF.

The chain carries TRBV14 and TRBJ2-7, with D possibly TRBD1 on 5 matching bases. Germline V CDR1 and CDR2: SGHDN, FVKESK. With 3 bases removed from V and 2 bases from J, the gap between germline ends came to 14 bases. The CDR3 is 15 residues long. The CDR3 coding sequence is TGTGCCAGCAGCCATGGTTCAGGGCAAGCCTACGAGCAGTACTTC. Its translation: CASSHGSGQAYEQYF.

The genes are TRBV30 and TRBJ1-3, with a tentative D call TRBD1 (6 bases). Trimming took 4 bases from V and 6 from J, leaving 16 bases between them. CDR1 is GTSNPN and CDR2 is SVGIG in the germline V gene (reference sequence). This CDR3 is built from 14 residues. CDR3 in amino acids: CAWTLQRGKNTIYF. As DNA, the CDR3 is TGTGCCTGGACCCTCCAGAGGGGGAAAAACACCATATATTTT.

This sequence joins TRBV5-1 and TRBJ1-2, with 8 nucleotides matching TRBD1. CDR1 and CDR2 from the germline V gene are SGHRS and YFSETQ. V was pared by 6 bases and J by 8 bases, with 12 bases of the junction left unmatched. The CDR3 is 14 amino acids. CDR3 DNA: TGCGCCAGCACTATGATGGACAGGGCGGAGGGCTACACCTTC. Protein sequence: CASTMMDRAEGYTF.